Following are 27 T cell receptor beta chains from one sample sequenced in a study of PD-1 blockade in mismatch repair-deficient tumors. Only in-frame clones appear in the TCRdb table, and some are missing; sequencing was by immunoSEQ multiplex PCR. This sample carries about 130,000 clones, about nine tenths of them seen once, and the ten largest clones take 12%. This specimen consisted of peripheral blood, obtained approximately 72 weeks after starting pembrolizumab. The receptors derive from an adult with mismatch repair-deficient cancer.

The rearrangement joins TRBV27 to TRBJ2-1; no clear D. CDR1 MNHEY and CDR2 SMNVEV come from the germline V gene (reference sequence). The CDR3 runs 13 residues. V was trimmed by 0 bases and J by 7 bases, leaving 7 bases between them. CDR3 region: CASSLSNLNEQFF. In DNA, the CDR3 is TGTGCCAGCAGTTTATCCAACTTAAATGAGCAGTTCTTC.

This chain connects TRBV7-8 to TRBJ2-7, with a tentative D call TRBD1 (5 bases). The CDR3 is 18 amino acids. The germline V gene encodes CDR1 SGHVS and CDR2 FQNEAQ. V was trimmed by 2 bases and J by 7 bases, leaving 27 bases between them. The CDR3 DNA is TGTGCCAGCAGCTTATTGGGCCGTGTATGGGCCCATAACAGGGAGCAGTACTTC. Its protein is CASSLLGRVWAHNREQYF.

The rearrangement uses TRBV7-6 and TRBJ2-2; D remains unclear. Germline V CDR1 and CDR2: SGHVS, FNYEAQ. The germline V and J ends were trimmed by 1 base and 4 bases, with 7 bases remaining between them. This CDR3 has 14 amino acids. This CDR3 reads CASSLGHSTGELFF. DNA of the CDR3: TGTGCCAGCAGCTTAGGGCACAGCACCGGGGAGCTGTTTTTT.

This clone was counted once. V usage is TRBV6-5 and J usage is TRBJ1-1, with no clear D. The CDR3 has 15 amino acids. V lost 0 bases and J lost 1, with 9 bases in between. Germline V gene data show CDR1 as MNHEY and CDR2 as SVGAGI. The chain's CDR3 is CASSYSFGRNTEAFF. The CDR3, as DNA: TGTGCCAGCAGTTACTCGTTTGGCCGGAACACTGAAGCTTTCTTT.

Comments on this clone: Other DNA sequences in the same sample also yield this CDR3. The chain is built from TRBV27 and TRBJ2-7; D is unresolved. The CDR3 runs to 13 residues. Germline-derived CDR1 and CDR2 are MNHEY and SMNVEV (reference sequence). With 3 bases removed from V and 4 bases from J, the gap between germline ends came to 10 bases. For the CDR3, the DNA is TGTGCCAGCAGTTTTAGTGGGTCTTACGAGCAGTACTTC. Translating it yields CASSFSGSYEQYF.

Notes on this clone: At one of its ends the junction is not consistent with the germline gene, which may arise from a read error. The chain recombines TRBV9 with TRBJ2-5; 12 bases line up with TRBD1. The CDR3 totals 16 residues. Germline values: CDR1 SGDLS, CDR2 YYNGEE. In nucleotides, the CDR3 is TGTGCCAGCAGTGTAGGGGGGACAGGGGGCCGAGAGACCCAGTACTTC. Amino acid sequence: CASSVGGTGGRETQYF.

The chain uses TRBV27 and TRBJ2-3; perhaps TRBD1 as D (7 bases). The CDR3 extends over 16 amino acids. V gave up 0 bases and J gave up 1 base, with 11 bases separating them. CDR1 and CDR2 (germline): MNHEY, SMNVEV (reference sequence). The DNA of the CDR3 is TGTGCCAGCAGTTTATCGCTCAGGGGGGGCACAGATACGCAGTATTTT. Protein product: CASSLSLRGGTDTQYF.

V is TRBV4-1 and J is TRBJ2-7; D perhaps matches TRBD1 (6 bases). Germline V gene data show CDR1 as MGHRA and CDR2 as YSYEKL. V lost 5 bases and J lost 2, with 10 bases in between. The CDR3 has 13 amino acids. In DNA, the CDR3 is TGCGCCAGCAGCACTGACAGGACCTACGAGCAGTACTTC. The encoded protein is CASSTDRTYEQYF.

V is TRBV7-2 and J is TRBJ2-1; possible D gene TRBD2, 6 bases. The CDR3 has 14 amino acids. The ends were cut back, 5 bases at V and 1 base at J, with 9 bases in the middle. Germline V gives CDR1 SGHTA, CDR2 FQGNSA. The CDR3 nucleotides read TGTGCCAGCAGCCCGGGACTTTCCTACAATGAGCAGTTCTTC. Its translation: CASSPGLSYNEQFF. The full variable domain, in which reference TRBV7-2 and TRBJ2-1 provide the parts outside the CDR3, is GAGVSQSPSNKVTEKGKDVELRCDPISGHTALYWYRQSLGQGLEFLIYFQGNSAPDKSGLPSDRFSAERTGGSVSTLTIQRTQQEDSAVYLCASSPGLSYNEQFFGPGTRLTVL.

This sequence joins TRBV19 and TRBJ2-7; 8 positions agree with TRBD1. J lost 1 base, V lost 2 bases, and 1 base had no gene match. The length of the CDR3 is 14 residues. Germline V gene lookup returns CDR1 LNHDA and CDR2 SQIVND (reference sequence). CDR3 nucleotides: TGTGCCAGTAGTATAACAGGGGGGTCCTACGAGCAGTACTTC. Translating gives CASSITGGSYEQYF.

Notes on this clone: One junction end does not reproduce the germline sequence, and a read error may be involved. This chain joins TRBV7-6 and TRBJ2-1; 11 positions match TRBD2. Germline CDR1 SGHVS, CDR2 FNYEAQ. The CDR3 has 15 amino acids. CDR3 sequence: CASSLAGGPYNEQFF. The CDR3 nucleotides read TGTGCCAGCAGCCTAGCGGGAGGACCCTACAATGAGCAGTTCTTC.

This clone occurred a few times. The rearrangement joins TRBV7-6 to TRBJ2-7; 7 bases map to TRBD1. The CDR3 length is 12 residues. CDR1 is SGHVS, CDR2 FNYEAQ, per germline. V was clipped by 5 bases and J by 6 bases; unmatched bases: 4. This chain's CDR3 is CASSTHRGEQYF. The CDR3, as DNA: TGTGCCAGCAGCACCCACAGGGGCGAGCAGTACTTC. Combining the CDR3 with reference TRBV7-6 and TRBJ2-7 gives the whole variable domain GAGVSQSPRYKVTKRGQDVALRCDPISGHVSLYWYRQALGQGPEFLTYFNYEAQQDKSGLPNDRFSAERPEGSISTLTIQRTEQRDSAMYRCASSTHRGEQYFGPGTRLTVT.

The chain joins TRBV5-1 to TRBJ2-7, with D possibly matching TRBD2 (5 bases). This CDR3 is 15 amino acids long. Germline loops: CDR1 SGHRS, CDR2 YFSETQ. V was trimmed by 5 bases and J by 0 bases, leaving 15 bases between them. CDR3 protein: CASRDGGFSSYEQYF. CDR3 nucleotide sequence: TGCGCCAGCAGAGACGGCGGGTTTAGCTCCTACGAGCAGTACTTC.

This clone was counted between two and nine times. This chain joins TRBV28 and TRBJ1-4; D is ambiguous. V was cut by 3 bases and J by 2 bases, with 10 bases left in between. This CDR3 is 15 amino acids long. The germline V gene has CDR1 MDHEN and CDR2 SYDVKM. This chain's CDR3 is CASSFVTVTNEKLFF. Here the CDR3 DNA reads TGTGCCAGCAGTTTCGTGACGGTGACTAATGAAAAACTGTTTTTT.

V usage is TRBV6-5 and J usage is TRBJ1-1; a weak D match, TRBD1 (5 bases). The V end was cut by 0 bases, the J end by 1 base, with 6 bases between. From germline, CDR1 is MNHEY and CDR2 SVGAGI. CDR3 size: 14 residues. CDR3 in DNA: TGTGCCAGCAGTTACTCGACAGAGAACACTGAAGCTTTCTTT. It yields the protein CASSYSTENTEAFF.

J is TRBJ1-2 and V is TRBV7-8; a possible D gene is TRBD1 (5 bases). CDR3 length equals 14 residues. Germline V CDR1 and CDR2: SGHVS, FQNEAQ. V lost 5 bases to trimming and J lost 2 bases, with 12 bases between them. The CDR3 spells CASSRAGKNYGYTF. In DNA, the CDR3 is TGTGCCAGCAGCCGTGCAGGGAAAAACTATGGCTACACCTTC. Full variable domain (remainder filled in from reference TRBV7-8 and TRBJ1-2): GAGVSQSPRYKVAKRGQDVALRCDPISGHVSLFWYQQALGQGPEFLTYFQNEAQLDKSGLPSDRFFAERPEGSVSTLKIQRTQQEDSAVYLCASSRAGKNYGYTFGSGTRLTVV.

This chain links TRBV28 with TRBJ2-7, with 7 bases lining up with TRBD2. The CDR3 loop spans 15 amino acids. The V gene end was trimmed by 5 bases and the J gene end by 2 bases; junction bases not matched to a gene: 9. The germline CDR1 and CDR2 sequences are MDHEN and SYDVKM. CDR3 sequence: CASSRRTRKTYEQYF. CDR3 nucleotides: TGTGCCAGCAGTCGAAGGACTAGGAAAACCTACGAGCAGTACTTC.

The chain uses TRBV4-3 and TRBJ2-6; 8 bases are a match to TRBD1. The CDR3 covers 18 residues. The trim removed 0 bases at V and 0 bases at J, leaving 4 bases unmatched. Germline loops: CDR1 LGHNA, CDR2 YSLEER. DNA of the CDR3: TGCGCCAGCAGCCAAGATCTGACAGGGGTCTCTGGGGCCAACGTCCTGACTTTC. Protein: CASSQDLTGVSGANVLTF.

This chain links TRBV4-2 with TRBJ2-3; 10 positions agree with TRBD1. J lost 3 bases, V lost 4 bases, and 4 bases had no gene match. The CDR3 runs to 15 residues. The germline CDR1 and CDR2 sequences are LGHNA and YNFKEQ. CDR3 sequence reads: CASSLRDRGTDTQYF. In DNA form, the CDR3 reads TGTGCCAGCAGCCTCCGGGACAGGGGTACAGATACGCAGTATTTT.

The rearrangement uses TRBV15 and TRBJ2-3, with D perhaps TRBD1 or TRBD2 (5 bases each). The CDR3 runs to 14 residues. Between the trimmed V and J ends, which lost 1 base and 1 base, there was a span of 6 bases. Germline CDR1 and CDR2: LNHNV and YYDKDF (reference sequence). CDR3 sequence (DNA): TGTGCCACCAGCAGAGGGGACGGCACAGATACGCAGTATTTT. Translated, it gives CATSRGDGTDTQYF.

This chain joins TRBV6-6 and TRBJ2-5; no firm D call. Trimming stripped 3 bases from V and 2 bases from J, with 13 bases between. Per the germline V gene, CDR1 is MNHNY and CDR2 is SVGAGI (reference sequence). The CDR3 has 15 amino acids. The chain's CDR3 is CASSYLGSSQETQYF. The CDR3 DNA reads TGTGCCAGCAGTTATTTGGGTTCCTCTCAAGAGACCCAGTACTTC.

This clone appeared a single time. The chain has TRBV2 and TRBJ2-2; the match to TRBD1 covers 9 bases. This CDR3 is 15 amino acids long. The J segment lost 6 bases and the V segment lost 4 bases, leaving 6 bases of the junction unmatched. CDR1 SNHLY and CDR2 FYNNEI come from the germline V gene. The CDR3 loop reads CASSGQGGKSGELFF. The CDR3 DNA is TGTGCCAGCAGTGGACAGGGGGGGAAGTCCGGGGAGCTGTTTTTT.

This chain uses TRBV6-5 with TRBJ1-5, with D perhaps matching TRBD1 (6 bases). The CDR3 loop spans 15 amino acids. The germline CDR1 and CDR2 sequences are MNHEY and SVGAGI. V was trimmed by 8 bases and J by 5 bases, leaving 19 bases between them. This chain's CDR3 is CASRTQYREDQPQHF. CDR3 nucleotides: TGTGCCAGCCGTACCCAGTACAGGGAGGATCAGCCCCAGCATTTT.

The chain employs TRBV21-1 and TRBJ1-1; the DNA was not used to check the table's D call, TRBD1. TRBV21-1 is listed as a pseudogene. This CDR3 has 14 amino acids. The CDR3 loop reads CASSKGGQGLVAFF. For the CDR3, the DNA is TGTGCCAGCAGCAAGGGGGGACAGGGGTTAGTAGCTTTCTTT.

The chain carries TRBV5-6 and TRBJ1-5, with a tentative D call TRBD1 (6 bases). CDR1 is SGHDT and CDR2 is YYEEEE in the germline V gene. The CDR3 runs 14 residues. V lost 1 base to trimming and J lost 9 bases, with 14 bases between them. In nucleotides, the CDR3 is TGTGCCAGCAGCTTGAACCCGGGAGGGGGGCCCCAGCATTTT. Translated: CASSLNPGGGPQHF.

A single count supports this clone. The chain couples TRBV19 to TRBJ2-3; tentative D call: TRBD1 (6 bases). Germline CDR1 reads LNHDA; CDR2 reads SQIVND (reference sequence). The CDR3 has 16 residues. Trimming took 6 bases from V and 6 from J, leaving 22 bases between them. The CDR3 sequence: CASRSIGRTGMDTQYF. Written as DNA, the CDR3 is TGTGCCAGTAGGAGTATAGGACGAACAGGGATGGATACGCAGTATTTT.

The chain recombines TRBV18 with TRBJ1-1, with a tentative D call TRBD1 (5 bases). The CDR3 is 15 amino acids. CDR1 KGHSH and CDR2 LQKENI come from the germline V gene. V was pared by 6 bases and J by 4 bases, with 18 bases between. In DNA form, the CDR3 reads TGTGCCAGCTCGCTACCACTGGGGGGAATCACTGAAGCTTTCTTT. The encoded protein is CASSLPLGGITEAFF.